This T cell receptor (beta chain) comes out of a study of blood T cell repertoires in COVID-19. Measured with immunoSEQ multiplex PCR; TCRdb has only the in-frame clones, and not every one. This sample has around 250,000 clones, with approximately 77% found just once. Germline V gives CDR1 LGHDT, CDR2 YNNKEL (reference sequence). The length of the CDR3 is 12 residues. The V and J ends lost 4 bases and 8 bases respectively, with 11 bases between them. The chain uses TRBV3-1 (or the pseudogene TRBV3-2) and TRBJ1-2, with unresolved D. Sequences were obtained from peripheral blood. The TCR was taken from a woman between 18 and 29 years old with acute or convalescent COVID-19. The DNA of the CDR3 is TGTGCCAGCAGCCTGACTGCTGGGGGCTACACCTTC. Amino acid sequence: CASSLTAGGYTF.